The sequence of this TCR beta chain was determined in a study of T cells after yellow fever vaccination. This clonotype was found many times. TCRdb independently ran MiXCR on the 5' RACE reads; one entry per CDR3 protein. This sample has roughly 56,000 distinct CDR3 sequences, with approximately 6.1% found just once. The V end was cut by 0 bases, the J end by 2 bases, with 8 bases between. The CDR3 consists of 16 residues. Germline V gene data show CDR1 as MNHEY and CDR2 as SVGEGT. The sample here was PBMCs, either bulk or a sorted T-cell subset (CD4+, CD8+, memory, or dextramer-sorted; not recorded which), taken on the day of the yellow fever booster vaccination. The chain joins TRBV6-2 or TRBV6-3 to TRBJ2-6, with unresolved D. The TCR was taken from a man aged 18-30 years who received the YFV17D yellow fever vaccine. The CDR3 sequence: CASSYSITAGANVLTF. CDR3 DNA: TGTGCCAGCAGTTACTCGATTACAGCTGGGGCCAACGTCCTGACTTTC.